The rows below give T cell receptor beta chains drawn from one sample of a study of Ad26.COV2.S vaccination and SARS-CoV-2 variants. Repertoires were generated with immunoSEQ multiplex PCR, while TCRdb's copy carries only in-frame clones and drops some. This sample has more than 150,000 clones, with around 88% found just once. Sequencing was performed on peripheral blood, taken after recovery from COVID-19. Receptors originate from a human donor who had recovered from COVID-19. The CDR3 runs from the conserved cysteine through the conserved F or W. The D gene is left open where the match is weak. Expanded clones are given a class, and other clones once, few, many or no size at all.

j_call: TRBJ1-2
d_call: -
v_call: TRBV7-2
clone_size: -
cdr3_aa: CASSLRDNYGYTF
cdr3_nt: TGTGCCAGCAGCTTAAGGGACAACTATGGCTACACCTTC

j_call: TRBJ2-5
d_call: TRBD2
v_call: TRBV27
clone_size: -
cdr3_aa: CASSLWAGDETQYF
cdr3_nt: TGTGCCAGCAGTTTATGGGCGGGGGATGAGACCCAGTACTTC

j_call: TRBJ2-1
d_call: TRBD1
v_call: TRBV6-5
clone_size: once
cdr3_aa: CASSGQARNEQFF
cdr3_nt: TGTGCCAGCAGCGGACAGGCCCGGAATGAGCAGTTCTTC

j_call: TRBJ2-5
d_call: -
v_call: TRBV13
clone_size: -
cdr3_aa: CASSPLQVGEETQYF
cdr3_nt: TGTGCCAGCAGCCCGCTTCAGGTGGGGGAAGAGACCCAGTACTTC

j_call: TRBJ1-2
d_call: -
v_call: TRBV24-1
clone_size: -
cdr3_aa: CATSSGGNYGYTF
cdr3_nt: TGTGCCACCAGTTCGGGGGGAAACTATGGCTACACCTTC

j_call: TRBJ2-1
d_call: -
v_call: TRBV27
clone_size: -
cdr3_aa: CASSLGRGDNEQFF
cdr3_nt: TGTGCCAGCAGTCTAGGCCGGGGCGACAATGAGCAGTTCTTC

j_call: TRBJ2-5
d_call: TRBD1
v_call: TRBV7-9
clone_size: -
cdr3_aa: CASSLPTGIETQYF
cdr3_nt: TGTGCCAGCAGCTTACCGACAGGGATAGAGACCCAGTACTTC

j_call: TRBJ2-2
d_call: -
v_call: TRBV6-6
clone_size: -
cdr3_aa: CASSYSREANTGELFF
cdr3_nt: TGTGCCAGCAGTTACTCTCGAGAAGCCAACACCGGGGAGCTGTTTTTT

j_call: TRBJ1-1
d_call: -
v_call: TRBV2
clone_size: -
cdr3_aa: CASSSRGLGMDTEAFF
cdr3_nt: TGTGCCAGCAGTTCTAGGGGCCTCGGGATGGACACTGAAGCTTTCTTT

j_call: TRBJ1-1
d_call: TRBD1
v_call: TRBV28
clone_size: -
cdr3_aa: CASSLTSGTAPRTEAFF
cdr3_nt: TGTGCCAGCAGCTTAACCTCCGGGACAGCCCCTCGGACTGAAGCTTTCTTT

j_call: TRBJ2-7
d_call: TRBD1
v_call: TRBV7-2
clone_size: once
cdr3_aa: CASSWDRTYEQYF
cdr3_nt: TGTGCCAGCAGCTGGGACAGGACCTACGAGCAGTACTTC

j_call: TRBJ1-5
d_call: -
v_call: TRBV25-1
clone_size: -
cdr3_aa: CASSESSPGNQPQHF
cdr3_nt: TGTGCCAGCAGTGAATCATCGCCGGGAAACCAGCCCCAGCATTTT

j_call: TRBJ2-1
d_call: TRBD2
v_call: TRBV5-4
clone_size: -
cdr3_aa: CASSLPLAGGGNEQFF
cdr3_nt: TGTGCCAGCAGCTTGCCCCTAGCGGGAGGAGGCAATGAGCAGTTCTTC

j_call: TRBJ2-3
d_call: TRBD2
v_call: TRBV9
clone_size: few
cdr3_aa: CASSPLAGGITDTQYF
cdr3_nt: TGTGCCAGCAGCCCCCTAGCGGGGGGCATCACAGATACGCAGTATTTT

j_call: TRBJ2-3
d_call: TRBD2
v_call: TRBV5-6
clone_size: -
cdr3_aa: CASSLRIAGVNTQYF
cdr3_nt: TGTGCCAGCAGCTTGAGGATAGCGGGGGTAAATACGCAGTATTTT

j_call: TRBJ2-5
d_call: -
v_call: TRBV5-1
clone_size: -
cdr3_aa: CASSSPKTGTETQYF
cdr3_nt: TGCGCCAGCAGCTCCCCTAAGACAGGAACGGAGACCCAGTACTTC

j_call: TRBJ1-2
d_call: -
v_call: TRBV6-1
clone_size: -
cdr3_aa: CASSEDVGYTF
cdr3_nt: TGTGCCAGCAGTGAAGACGTTGGCTACACCTTC